This TCR beta chain came from a study of CD8+ T cells in alopecia areata. Study background: Percent of scalp involved defined treated patients' severity scores. Overall study findings and caveats: With one nonresponder, baseline CD8+ expansion's link to response remains uncertain. The study found higher clonality in lesional than normal scalp, especially in alopecia totalis/universalis.

Extracted RNA was reverse transcribed, and the resulting cDNA served as sequencing template. Clones were sequenced by immunoSEQ multiplex PCR, and TCRdb holds only the in-frame ones, with some missing. The profile shows approximately 180,000 clones, roughly 70% of them singletons. This clone showed up just a few times. Its antigen is currently unknown. Sample treatment: oral pan-JAK inhibitor, 5-10 mg twice daily. The V and J ends lost 2 bases and 4 bases, in that order; junction bases with no gene match: 12. The CDR3 loop spans 18 amino acids. CDR1 and CDR2 from the germline V gene are LGHNA and YSLEER.

This sample comprised CD4+ T cells sorted from blood, obtained around week 49, from a patient treated with tofacitinib. The J gene is TRBJ2-1, the V gene TRBV4-3; 9 bases align to TRBD2. The source is a human donor with alopecia areata. The DNA of the CDR3 is TGCGCCAGCAGCCAAAGTCTCCCGCGCGGGGGGGCGTACAATGAGCAGTTCTTC. It specifies CASSQSLPRGGAYNEQFF.